This T cell receptor beta chain was found in a study of T cell responses to AZD1222 COVID-19 vaccine (dated by TCRdb to the early 2020s). Regarding the complete study: TCR sequencing covered some 250 trial participants: 200 to 220 given two doses of AZD1222 and 26 given two doses of MenACWY control vaccine. Trial participants were enrolled by age into 18-55, 56-69 and 70-plus year subgroups, with roughly 160, 29 and 62 TCR-sequenced participants respectively. What the research found in general, with its limitations: Nearly half of unique spike-specific TCRs reportedly recognized epitopes outside regions mutated in the B.1.351 and B.1.1.7 variants. Participants were mostly white British, with more females than males. The authors suggested clonal diversity may have been underestimated. After two AZD1222 doses, spike-specific TCR breadth and depth were significantly higher than at day 0 and than in MenACWY recipients. The vaccine-associated CD4 TCRs covered the entire spike protein, and the dominant responses fell in regions 160-218 and 743-854. Because no samples from the day 14 peak response were available, repertoires could be characterized only after the peak T cell response. Conclusions about previously exposed vaccinees were limited because only 6 or 7 AZD1222 recipients were SARS-CoV-2 seropositive at baseline. In the small 56-69-year group, the increase in depth fell short of significance, most likely because of low power.

This clone was recorded once. The target of this receptor is not known. One base away there is no much larger clone; base qualities are not given. The CDR3 regions of human TCRbeta chains were subjected to immunosequencing. In the paper's pipeline: Repertoire TCRs were checked for matches against a reference library of SARS-CoV-2-specific TCRs that had been generated using the MIRA antigen-specificity platform. Breadth was defined as the fraction of unique TCRs that were SARS-CoV-2-associated, and depth was defined as the fraction of total T cells that were SARS-CoV-2-associated. Using the MIRA data, every spike-specific TCR was mapped to the spike region that the TCR reacted to and assigned to either a CD4 or a CD8 class. Log10-transformed breadth and depth values were compared by one-way ANOVA with Sidak's multiple comparisons tests. What TCRdb holds here is the immuneACCESS table cut down to in-frame rearrangements. Part of the clones is not present; checked against another copy, under half of the missing clones reflect an unresolved V gene, and the others are unexplained. The V and J calls and clone size come from that table; D and trimming were worked out from the DNA. The table for this sample lists 130,000 or so clones; around 80% of them were counted only once. Jointly, the top ten make up 27% of the sample.

V sheds 2 bases and J sheds 1 base, leaving 5 bases between their ends. The CDR3 holds 13 amino acids from the cysteine to the phenylalanine. The kept DNA is CDR3 alone, 39 bases in frame from the first base. The germline V gene encodes CDR1 MNHEY and CDR2 SMNVEV (reference sequence). The sample's time point label is to be understood as: about 28 days (+/-7) after the second vaccine dose. AZD1222 recipients whose second dose came at about 4 weeks and those whose second dose came at about 12 weeks were combined into one group, since spike-specific TCR depth and breadth did not differ between the two schedules. The vaccinee samples were drawn from two UK trials, COV001 and COV002, one of which was a single-blind randomized controlled phase 2/3 trial testing AZD1222 (ChAdOx1 nCoV-19) in healthy adults. For TCRbeta chain sequencing, PBMC samples were collected from trial participants at day 0 and at day 28 after the second dose.

Here the sequenced sample was peripheral blood, taken 28 days after the second AZD1222 dose. Rearrangement joined TRBV27 to TRBJ1-1; the D gene is not confidently resolved. The source of this sequence is an adult who received the AZD1222 COVID-19 vaccine. The CDR3 protein sequence reads: CASSLQWNTEAFF. The DNA sequence is given as TGTGCCAGCAGTTTACAGTGGAACACTGAAGCTTTCTTT.